This T cell receptor beta chain was obtained from a study of CD8+ T cells in alopecia areata (dated by TCRdb to the late 2010s). As for the study more broadly: Treated patients were enrolled in an open-label pilot trial of oral tofacitinib, 5 to 10 mg twice daily, for moderate-to-severe alopecia areata. Scalp clonality was compared among normal scalp (n=4), patchy alopecia areata scalp (n=8), and alopecia totalis/universalis scalp (n=8). Patients received tofacitinib for 6 to 18 months and were then followed off drug for 6 months to check for delayed response and recurrence. High-throughput TCRbeta sequencing was used to examine T cell clonal expansion in alopecia areata in both the C3H/HeJ mouse model and human patients. In treated patients, disease severity was measured using the SALT score, which gives the percentage of scalp surface area affected. Human TCRbeta sequencing covered scalp tissue and sorted CD4+ and CD8+ peripheral blood T cells from patchy and totalis/universalis alopecia areata patients and healthy controls. immunoSEQ multiplex PCR using 35 Vbeta forward primers and 13 Jbeta reverse primers was used to amplify TCRbeta CDR3 regions. RNA was extracted with the PAXgene miRNA kit for fixed scalp, the miRNeasy kit for PBMCs, and the RNeasy kit for mouse skin. Biopsies were taken from tofacitinib-treated patients at baseline and again at 4 and 24 weeks into treatment, and several of those patients also had a later scalp biopsy.

The library was made by the immunoSEQ multiplex PCR assay. To provide template for TCR sequencing, every sample had RNA extracted and reverse transcribed into cDNA. SuperScript III was used for first-strand cDNA synthesis, primed with a 2:1 mix of oligo-dT and random hexamers. A synthetic immune receptor repertoire was used to measure amplification bias, and any remaining bias was corrected computationally. The paper's processing steps were these. Raw reads were preprocessed for error removal, and CDR3 was defined according to IMGT conventions as running from the conserved cysteine to phenylalanine. To get clonality, Shannon entropy was normalized by log2 of the number of productive unique TCRs and the result was subtracted from 1. Whether scalp clones were CD4 or CD8 was inferred by matching scalp TCRbeta sequences against CD4 and CD8 repertoires sorted from blood. This immuneACCESS table, as held by TCRdb, lists in-frame sequences with V and J called but not all clones. Of the missing ones, under half trace to an unresolved V gene in checked studies; the others have no known cause. V and J calls and clone size are as listed in that table; D and trimming were resolved from the DNA. The sample data list about 140,000 clones, and approximately 85% of these were observed just once. In total, the top ten clones hold 25% of the sample.

The full study reports these points: Many expanded lesional clones persisted in scalp and blood during tofacitinib treatment, which may partly explain relapse after stopping treatment. Compared with mice, TCR sequences shared between patients were less clear, possibly partly because of HLA diversity across the patient population. Resident alphabeta T cells in normal human skin are also sequenced, complicating scalp TCR repertoire analysis, unlike mouse skin dominated by gammadelta T cells. Tofacitinib significantly decreased scalp clonality and the number of expanded CD8+ clones among the top 100 scalp clones. Because the treated cohort was small and included a single nonresponder, larger studies are needed to assess links between baseline CD8+ expansion and response. Compared with normal scalp, lesional scalp had higher clonality and more expanded CD8+ clones, particularly in alopecia totalis/universalis, a pattern that suggests antigenic drive.

The sample's time point, from its label and the paper: roughly 27 days on oral tofacitinib. The treatment or condition label of this sample denotes: oral pan-JAK inhibitor, 5-10 mg twice daily. From alopecia areata patients, peripheral blood was collected along with lesional scalp punch biopsies. PBMCs were isolated by density centrifugation and stained for CD3, CD4 and CD8, and CD4+ and CD8+ T cells were sorted on a FACSAria. With regard to this clone: Its cognate antigen has yet to be identified. No base quality information exists; no much larger clone differs at one position.

This TCR was sampled from a human donor with alopecia areata. The material was CD8+ T cells sorted from blood, obtained at week 4, from a patient treated with tofacitinib.

Here the CDR3 is given as CASSSKQDSLETQYF. The DNA is TGCGCCAGCAGCTCAAAACAGGATTCCCTGGAGACCCAGTACTTC. The sequence is built from TRBV5-1 and TRBJ2-5, with TRBD1 tentatively as D gene (5 bases match). Taken from the germline V gene, the CDR1 and CDR2 loops are SGHRS and YFSETQ. The CDR3 numbers 15 residues from cysteine through phenylalanine. Of the read, only the CDR3 DNA is kept; its 45 bases are in frame from base 1. Trimming at the junction amounts to 3 bases on V and 5 bases on J, and the germline ends lie 17 bases apart.